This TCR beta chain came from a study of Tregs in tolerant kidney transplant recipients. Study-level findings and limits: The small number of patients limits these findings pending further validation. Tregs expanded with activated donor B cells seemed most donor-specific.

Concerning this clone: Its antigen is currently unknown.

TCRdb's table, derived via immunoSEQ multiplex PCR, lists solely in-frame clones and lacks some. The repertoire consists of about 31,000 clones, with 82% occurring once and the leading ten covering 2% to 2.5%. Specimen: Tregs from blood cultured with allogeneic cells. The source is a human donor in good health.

The CDR3 sequence: CASSLATEEDTQYF. CDR3 in DNA: TGCGCCAGCAGCTTGGCCACAGAGGAAGATACGCAGTATTTT. The V and J genes are TRBV5-1 and TRBJ2-3; D remains unclear. V was trimmed by 0 bases and J by 5 bases, leaving 10 bases between them. The germline V gene encodes CDR1 SGHRS and CDR2 YFSETQ. The CDR3 runs 14 residues. Drawing the rest from reference TRBV5-1 and TRBJ2-3, the complete variable domain is KAGVTQTPRYLIKTRGQQVTLSCSPISGHRSVSWYQQTPGQGLQFLFEYFSETQRNKGNFPGRFSGRQFSNSRSEMNVSTLELGDSALYLCASSLATEEDTQYFGPGTRLTVL.